This T cell receptor (beta chain) was identified in a study of blood T cell repertoires in COVID-19. The overall study: The study drew acute and convalescent COVID-19 samples from the United States, Italy and Spain. PBMCs, B-cell-depleted T cells, or T cells were the source of the cDNA or gDNA that made up the material.

Here immunoSEQ multiplex PCR was the method, and the copy in TCRdb shows in-frame clones only, minus some. Among 70,000 to 80,000 clones listed, 82% were seen once. CDR1 is LGHNA, CDR2 YNFKEQ, per germline. V was cut by 0 bases and J by 1 base, with 15 bases left in between. The CDR3 has 17 amino acids. V and J are TRBV4-2 and TRBJ1-2; D may be TRBD1 (6 bases). This clonotype originated in a man aged 50-59 years with acute or convalescent COVID-19. Sequenced input: peripheral blood. CDR3 protein: CASSQEGGGRINYGYTF. Written as DNA, the CDR3 is TGTGCCAGCAGCCAAGAAGGCGGGGGCCGGATTAACTATGGCTACACCTTC.